This T cell receptor (beta chain) came from a study of T cells expressing NK-cell markers. Across the study: Sorted CD3+CD56+NKG2C+, CD3+CD56+NKG2C- and CD3+CD56-NKG2C+ T cells provided the TCR beta repertoires. One of the eight sequenced donors was seronegative, whereas the other seven were HCMV-seropositive. Whole-study findings and limits: The CD3+CD56-NKG2C+ fraction of a few donors was also led by these clonotypes.

Turning to this clonotype: No antigen is known for it.

TCRdb reanalyzed the 5' RACE reads, giving one entry per CDR3 protein sequence and no DNA. The table lists 200,000 to 300,000 distinct CDR3 sequences. Germline CDR1 is LGHNA and CDR2 is YNFKEQ. The CDR3 is made up of 12 amino acids. Sequenced input: blood T cells: a sorted CD56 or NKG2C T cell subset, CD4+ or CD8+ T cells, or bulk PBMC T cells (not recorded which). This chain joins TRBV4-2 and TRBJ1-1. This TCR came from a man younger than 35 in good health. CDR3 region: CASSLSSETSFF.